These T cell receptor beta chains were read from a single sample in a study of PD-L1 blockade in urothelial cancer. Repertoires were generated with immunoSEQ multiplex PCR, while TCRdb's copy carries only in-frame clones and drops some. The sample holds about 110,000 clones, more than 85% seen once. Source: PBMCs, taken around atezolizumab (anti-PD-L1) treatment. All receptors come from a man in his sixties with urothelial cancer. CDR3s include the opening cysteine and the closing phenylalanine or tryptophan. Fields, in order: V gene, D gene, clone size, J gene, CDR3 DNA, CDR3 protein. A D gene is named only where the DNA matches it firmly. The size of a clone is reported for some rows only, either as once, few or many, or as a class for expanded clones.

TRBV19	TRBD1	.	TRBJ1-5	TGTGCCAGTAGTTCCGACGGGACAGGGGGCTGGAGTCAGCCCCAGCATTTT	CASSSDGTGGWSQPQHF
TRBV4-3	TRBD1	.	TRBJ2-2	TGCGCCAGCAGCCTCCACCCCGGGGACAGGGTTTTTACCGGGGAGCTGTTTTTT	CASSLHPGDRVFTGELFF
TRBV5-6	TRBD1	.	TRBJ2-5	TGTGCCAGCAGCCGTCCGGGACAGGGAGGAGAGACCCAGTACTTC	CASSRPGQGGETQYF
TRBV18	TRBD1	.	TRBJ1-4	TGTGCCAGCTCACCACTCGGACAGGGAGAAAAACTGTTTTTT	CASSPLGQGEKLFF
TRBV5-4	.	once	TRBJ2-1	TGTGCCAGCAGCGAGACCCGCAGTGGCGGGAACCATGAGCAGTTCTTC	CASSETRSGGNHEQFF
TRBV29-1	TRBD1	.	TRBJ2-7	TGCAGCGTAGCCGGGACAGGGGGCGGGTACGAGCAGTACTTC	CSVAGTGGGYEQYF
TRBV19	TRBD1	.	TRBJ1-2	TGTGCCAGTAGCCCCCACGGACAGGTAGCTAACTATGGCTACACCTTC	CASSPHGQVANYGYTF
TRBV5-6	.	.	TRBJ2-7	TGTGCCAGCAGCTGGAGGTGGAGGGTAGTCGGCTACGAGCAGTACTTC	CASSWRWRVVGYEQYF
TRBV4-2	TRBD2	.	TRBJ2-3	TGTGCCAGCAGCCAAGGGGCCCAGCGGGGGGCCAAGAGCACAGATACGCAGTATTTT	CASSQGAQRGAKSTDTQYF
TRBV9	TRBD1	.	TRBJ2-2	TGTGCCAGCAGCGTAGGTGACAGGGGCACCGGGGAGCTGTTTTTT	CASSVGDRGTGELFF
TRBV28	.	.	TRBJ1-2	TGTGCCAGCAGTTCGGGGGGTATGGACTATGGCTACACCTTC	CASSSGGMDYGYTF
TRBV7-2	.	.	TRBJ2-7	TGTGCCAGCAGCCCAGGCCCCCCACCCCAGTACTTC	CASSPGPPPQYF
TRBV7-2	TRBD1	.	TRBJ2-5	TGTGCCAGCAGCTCATCGACTTGGGACAGGGGACAAGAGACCCAGTACTTC	CASSSSTWDRGQETQYF
TRBV7-2	.	.	TRBJ2-7	TGTGCCAGCAGCTTAGGGCAGGCCTTCTCGTACGAGCAGTACTTC	CASSLGQAFSYEQYF
TRBV7-2	TRBD2	.	TRBJ2-3	TGTGCCAGCAGCTTAGCGGGACTAGCGGTCGATACGCAGTATTTT	CASSLAGLAVDTQYF